The 3 T cell receptor beta chains reported below all come from one sample, sequenced in a study of T cell responses to AZD1222 COVID-19 vaccine. The data were produced by immunoSEQ multiplex PCR, yet TCRdb's version contains in-frame clones alone and is incomplete. Of roughly 86,000 clones in the sample, about 85% were seen once. The source material was peripheral blood, sampled 28 days after the second AZD1222 dose. The receptors were gathered from an adult who received the AZD1222 COVID-19 vaccine.

The gene calls are TRBV28 and TRBJ2-3; no firm D call. Germline-derived CDR1 and CDR2 are MDHEN and SYDVKM. Trimming removed 5 bases from V and 0 bases from J, with 12 bases in between. CDR3 size: 15 residues. CDR3 in amino acids: CASSPTETSTDTQYF. The CDR3 DNA follows: TGTGCCAGCAGTCCGACGGAAACTAGCACAGATACGCAGTATTTT.

The chain carries TRBV12-3 or TRBV12-4 and TRBJ1-1; maybe TRBD1 (6 bases). The CDR3 length is 13 residues. The ends were cut back, 3 bases at V and 5 bases at J, with 10 bases in the middle. CDR3 sequence: CASSLRQVTEAFF. In DNA form, the CDR3 reads TGTGCCAGCAGTTTGAGACAGGTTACTGAAGCTTTCTTT.

The chain links TRBV7-9 to TRBJ1-5; TRBD1 matches at 10 bases. Looked up from germline, CDR1 is SEHNR and CDR2 is FQNEAQ (reference sequence). Trimming at V came to 1 base and at J to 6 bases, leaving 6 bases not matched to a gene. There are 16 residues in the CDR3. The CDR3 bases are TGTGCCAGCAGCTTAGGTGGGACAGGGGCCGTTCAGCCCCAGCATTTT. It specifies CASSLGGTGAVQPQHF.